A selection of T cell receptor beta chains follows, all from one sample in a study of blood T cell repertoires in COVID-19. Repertoires were generated with immunoSEQ multiplex PCR, while TCRdb's copy carries only in-frame clones and drops some. Counted here are 62,000 or so clones, approximately 86% occurring once; the ten biggest clones make up roughly 1.4%. The sequencing sample was made of peripheral blood. These receptors originate from a woman aged 55-69 years with acute or convalescent COVID-19. Each CDR3 is given with its conserved first and last residue. Fields, in order: CDR3 length, V gene, J gene, D gene, CDR3 protein, CDR3 DNA. D genes are given only for firm matches.

13,TRBV20-1,TRBJ1-3,NA,CSASGRGGNTIYF,TGCAGTGCTAGTGGCAGGGGCGGAAACACCATATATTTT
16,TRBV11-2,TRBJ2-7,TRBD1,CASSLPFKGQAHEQYF,TGTGCCAGCAGCTTACCCTTCAAAGGACAGGCCCACGAGCAGTACTTC
15,TRBV6-5,TRBJ2-7,TRBD2,CASSYEAGGPYEQYF,TGTGCCAGCAGTTACGAAGCGGGAGGCCCCTACGAGCAGTACTTC
15,TRBV5-1,TRBJ2-4,TRBD1,CASSPQGGAKNIQYF,TGCGCCAGCAGCCCACAGGGGGGAGCCAAAAACATTCAGTACTTC
16,TRBV30,TRBJ1-6,NA,CAWSVKESSYNSPLHF,TGTGCCTGGAGTGTTAAGGAGAGCTCCTATAATTCACCCCTCCACTTT
16,TRBV19,TRBJ1-3,NA,CASSIVTTEPGNTIYF,TGTGCCAGTAGTATCGTGACGACTGAACCGGGAAACACCATATATTTT
16,TRBV10-1,TRBJ2-1,NA,CASSESRGRPYNEQFF,TGCGCCAGCAGTGAGTCGCGGGGACGCCCCTACAATGAGCAGTTCTTC
13,TRBV19,TRBJ1-3,NA,CATGLYSGNTIYF,TGTGCCACCGGACTGTACTCTGGAAACACCATATATTTT
14,TRBV5-5,TRBJ2-1,NA,CASSLSRAGNEQFF,TGTGCCAGCAGCTTGTCGAGGGCCGGAAATGAGCAGTTCTTC
13,TRBV28,TRBJ2-2,NA,CASSFRQNGELFF,TGTGCCAGCAGTTTCCGACAGAACGGGGAGCTGTTTTTT
15,TRBV18,TRBJ2-1,TRBD2,CASSPSLAGDNEQFF,TGTGCCAGCTCACCCTCCCTAGCGGGAGATAATGAGCAGTTCTTC
11,TRBV29-1,TRBJ2-7,NA,CSVGHLYEQYF,TGCAGCGTTGGACACCTCTACGAGCAGTACTTC
14,TRBV10-3,TRBJ2-7,TRBD2,CATGGGRSFSEQYF,TGTGCCACCGGGGGGGGTCGCTCGTTTAGCGAGCAGTACTTC
17,TRBV13,TRBJ1-1,TRBD1,CASNTNGDRGGDTEAFF,TGTGCCAGCAACACTAACGGGGACAGGGGGGGAGACACTGAAGCTTTCTTT
16,TRBV7-6,TRBJ1-1,NA,CASSLAGGPGDTEAFF,TGTGCCAGCAGCTTAGCCGGGGGACCGGGAGACACTGAAGCTTTCTTT
20,TRBV4-1,TRBJ2-1,TRBD2,CASSQSPGLAGAPSYNEQFF,TGCGCCAGCAGCCAATCGCCGGGACTAGCGGGGGCCCCCTCCTACAATGAGCAGTTCTTC
13,TRBV7-2,TRBJ1-5,NA,CASSLARNQPQHF,TGTGCCAGCAGCTTAGCCAGGAATCAGCCCCAGCATTTT
15,TRBV9,TRBJ2-2,TRBD1,CASSVGTVNTGELFF,TGTGCCAGCAGCGTGGGGACAGTGAACACCGGGGAGCTGTTTTTT
16,TRBV11-1,TRBJ1-2,NA,CASSLRAGGARDGYTF,TGTGCCAGCAGCTTACGGGCGGGGGGCGCACGCGATGGCTACACCTTC
13,TRBV10-2,TRBJ2-1,NA,CASSYTPYNEQFF,TGCGCCAGCAGTTATACTCCTTACAATGAGCAGTTCTTC
14,TRBV11-2,TRBJ1-5,NA,CASSQAGSNQPQHF,TGTGCCAGCAGCCAAGCGGGGTCCAATCAGCCCCAGCATTTT
16,TRBV7-9,TRBJ2-5,TRBD1,CASSLGDRGLQETQYF,TGTGCCAGCAGCTTAGGGGACAGGGGACTTCAAGAGACCCAGTACTTC
14,TRBV6-5,TRBJ1-6,NA,CASRPGGSGSPLHF,TGTGCCAGCCGCCCGGGGGGCTCGGGTTCACCCCTCCACTTT
15,TRBV9,TRBJ1-5,TRBD1,CASSVADRADQPQHF,TGTGCCAGCAGCGTAGCGGACAGGGCGGATCAGCCCCAGCATTTT
16,TRBV6-5,TRBJ2-1,TRBD2,CASSYSGTSSHNEQFF,TGTGCCAGCAGTTACTCCGGGACTAGCAGTCACAATGAGCAGTTCTTC
14,TRBV5-6,TRBJ2-2,NA,CASSLGHNTGELFF,TGTGCCAGCAGCCTGGGACATAACACCGGGGAGCTGTTTTTT
15,TRBV5-1,TRBJ1-1,TRBD1,CASSTRQGGNTEAFF,TGCGCCAGCAGCACTCGACAGGGGGGGAACACTGAAGCTTTCTTT
11,TRBV20-1,TRBJ2-1,NA,CSGTSYNEQFF,TGCAGCGGGACTTCCTACAATGAGCAGTTCTTC